Detailed here is one TCR beta chain. The data derive from a study of blood T cell repertoires in COVID-19. Background on the study: There were acute and convalescent COVID-19 samples, and they came from the United States, Italy and Spain. PBMCs, B-cell-depleted T cells, or T cells provided the cDNA or gDNA that made up the material.

The germline gives CDR1 SNHLY, CDR2 FYNNEI. V gave up 6 bases and J gave up 3 bases, with 9 bases separating them. CDR3 length: 13 amino acids. The assay was immunoSEQ multiplex PCR, and TCRdb's table has in-frame clones only and misses some. The sample shows about 320,000 clones, over 75% of them seen only once. The chain uses TRBV2 and TRBJ1-5; D is possibly TRBD1 (5 bases). The TCR comes from a human donor in a cohort sampled during active COVID-19. Sequences were obtained from peripheral blood. The DNA of the CDR3 is TGTGCCAGCAGGACAGAGATCAATCAGCCCCAGCATTTT. Protein sequence: CASRTEINQPQHF.